The sequence of this T cell receptor (beta chain) was determined in a study of T cell responses to AZD1222 COVID-19 vaccine. TCRdb's table, derived via immunoSEQ multiplex PCR, lists solely in-frame clones and lacks some. The data show more than 140,000 clones, around 89% seen once. The CDR3 runs to 13 residues. Germline lookup yields CDR1 SNHLY and CDR2 FYNNEI. Between the trimmed V and J ends, which lost 7 bases and 10 bases, there was a span of 14 bases. Concerning this clone itself: Its matching antigen is unknown.

Study-wide results and limits: Spike-specific TCR breadth and depth rose after two AZD1222 doses. Nearly half of spike-specific TCRs reportedly target variant regions that are unmutated in the B.1.351 and B.1.1.7 variants.

The clonotype was recovered from an adult in good health. This chain uses TRBV2 with TRBJ1-6; D is perhaps TRBD1 (5 bases). The sample consisted of peripheral blood, taken on day 0 of MenACWY control vaccination. The chain's CDR3 is CASTGEGRSPLHF. CDR3 coding DNA: TGTGCCAGCACCGGGGAGGGACGCTCACCCCTCCACTTT.